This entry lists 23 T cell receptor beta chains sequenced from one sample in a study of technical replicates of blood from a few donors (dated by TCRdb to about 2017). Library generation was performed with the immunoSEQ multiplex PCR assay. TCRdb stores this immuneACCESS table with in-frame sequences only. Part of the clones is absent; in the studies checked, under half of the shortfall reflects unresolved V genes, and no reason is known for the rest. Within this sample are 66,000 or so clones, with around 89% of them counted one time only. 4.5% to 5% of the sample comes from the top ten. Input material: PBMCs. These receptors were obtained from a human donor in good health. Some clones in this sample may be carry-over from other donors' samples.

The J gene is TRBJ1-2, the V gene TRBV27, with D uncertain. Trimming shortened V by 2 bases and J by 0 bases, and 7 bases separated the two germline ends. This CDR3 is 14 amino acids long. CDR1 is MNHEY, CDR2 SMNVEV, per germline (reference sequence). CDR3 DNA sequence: TGTGCCAGCAGTTTAACTCCAACTAACTATGGCTACACCTTC. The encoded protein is CASSLTPTNYGYTF.

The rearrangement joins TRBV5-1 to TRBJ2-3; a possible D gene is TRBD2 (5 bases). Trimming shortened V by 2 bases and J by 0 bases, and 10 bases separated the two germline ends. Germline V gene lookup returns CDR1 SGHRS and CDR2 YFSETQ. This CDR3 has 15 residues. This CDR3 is CASSFNAGSTDTQYF. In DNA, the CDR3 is TGCGCCAGCAGCTTTAATGCGGGTAGCACAGATACGCAGTATTTT.

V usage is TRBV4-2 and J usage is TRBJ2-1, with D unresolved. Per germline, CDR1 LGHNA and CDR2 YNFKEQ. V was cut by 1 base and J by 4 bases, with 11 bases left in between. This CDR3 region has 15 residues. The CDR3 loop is CASSQGILRYNEQFF. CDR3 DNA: TGTGCCAGCAGCCAAGGAATACTAAGATACAATGAGCAGTTCTTC.

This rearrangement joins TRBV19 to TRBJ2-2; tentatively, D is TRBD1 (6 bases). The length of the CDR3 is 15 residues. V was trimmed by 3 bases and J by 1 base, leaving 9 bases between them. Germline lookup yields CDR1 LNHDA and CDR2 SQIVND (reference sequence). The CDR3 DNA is TGTGCCAGTAGTATCGCCAGGGGGAACACCGGGGAGCTGTTTTTT. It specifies CASSIARGNTGELFF.

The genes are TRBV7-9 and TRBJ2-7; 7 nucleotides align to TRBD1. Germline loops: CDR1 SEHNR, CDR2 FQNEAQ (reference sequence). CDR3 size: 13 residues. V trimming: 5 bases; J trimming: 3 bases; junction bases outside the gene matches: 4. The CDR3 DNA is TGTGCCAGCAGCCCAGGGACAGACTACGAGCAGTACTTC. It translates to CASSPGTDYEQYF.

CDR3 DNA sequence: TGTGCCAGCAGCTGGGGGGTAAATTCACCCCTCCACTTT. Translating it yields CASSWGVNSPLHF. The rearrangement uses TRBV5-6 and TRBJ1-6; tentative D call: TRBD1 (5 bases). The CDR3 extends over 13 amino acids. The V gene lost 3 bases and the J gene lost 7 bases, with 8 bases spanning the gap. CDR1 and CDR2 (germline): SGHDT, YYEEEE.

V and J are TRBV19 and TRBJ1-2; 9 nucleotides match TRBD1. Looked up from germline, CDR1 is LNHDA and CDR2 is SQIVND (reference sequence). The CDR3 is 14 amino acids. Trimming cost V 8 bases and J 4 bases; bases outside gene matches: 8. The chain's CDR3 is CASRPGTGPYGYTF. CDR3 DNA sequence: TGTGCCAGTCGCCCAGGGACAGGGCCCTATGGCTACACCTTC.

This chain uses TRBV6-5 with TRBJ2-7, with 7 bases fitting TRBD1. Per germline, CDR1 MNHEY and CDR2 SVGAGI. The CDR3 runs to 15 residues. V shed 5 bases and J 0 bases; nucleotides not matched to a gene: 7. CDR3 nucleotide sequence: TGTGCCAGCAGTCCCGACAGGGACCCCTCCTACGAGCAGTACTTC. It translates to CASSPDRDPSYEQYF.

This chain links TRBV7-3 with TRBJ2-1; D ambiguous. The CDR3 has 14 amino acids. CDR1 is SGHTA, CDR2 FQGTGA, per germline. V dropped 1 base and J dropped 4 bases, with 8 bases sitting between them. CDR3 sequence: CASSLSLEYNEQFF. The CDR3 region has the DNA TGTGCCAGCAGCTTAAGTTTAGAATACAATGAGCAGTTCTTC.

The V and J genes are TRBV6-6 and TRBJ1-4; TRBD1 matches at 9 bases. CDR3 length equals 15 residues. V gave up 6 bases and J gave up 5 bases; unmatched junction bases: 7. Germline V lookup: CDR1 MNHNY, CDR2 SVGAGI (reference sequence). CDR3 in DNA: TGTGCCAGCAGCCCCGGACAGGGGCCAAATGAAAAACTGTTTTTT. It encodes CASSPGQGPNEKLFF.

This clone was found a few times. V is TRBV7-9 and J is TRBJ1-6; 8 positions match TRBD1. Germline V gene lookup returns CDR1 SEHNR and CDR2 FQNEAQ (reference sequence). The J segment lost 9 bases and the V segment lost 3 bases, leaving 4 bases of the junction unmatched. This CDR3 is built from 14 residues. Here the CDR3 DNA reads TGTGCCAGCAGCTTGGACAGGGATTCTTCACCCCTCCACTTT. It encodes CASSLDRDSSPLHF.

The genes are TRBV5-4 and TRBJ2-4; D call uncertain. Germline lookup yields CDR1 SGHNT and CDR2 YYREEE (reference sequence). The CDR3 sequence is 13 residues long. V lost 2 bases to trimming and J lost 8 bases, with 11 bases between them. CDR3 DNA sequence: TGTGCCAGCAGCTTCCCAACTTCTGACATTCAGTACTTC. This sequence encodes CASSFPTSDIQYF.

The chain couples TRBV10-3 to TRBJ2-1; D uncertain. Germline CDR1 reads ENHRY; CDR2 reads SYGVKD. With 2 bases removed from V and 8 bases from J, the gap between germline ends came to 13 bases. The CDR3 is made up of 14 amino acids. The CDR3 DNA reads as TGTGCCATCAGTGAGCCGACGCTGGGCGATGAGCAGTTCTTC. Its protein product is CAISEPTLGDEQFF.

The CDR3 here is CASSLNRATNEKLFF. The CDR3 nucleotides read TGTGCCAGCAGCCTTAACAGGGCAACTAATGAAAAACTGTTTTTT. The chain is built from TRBV7-2 and TRBJ1-4, with D possibly matching TRBD1 (6 bases). Germline loops: CDR1 SGHTA, CDR2 FQGNSA. This CDR3 region has 15 residues. V lost 5 bases and J lost 0, with 10 bases in between.

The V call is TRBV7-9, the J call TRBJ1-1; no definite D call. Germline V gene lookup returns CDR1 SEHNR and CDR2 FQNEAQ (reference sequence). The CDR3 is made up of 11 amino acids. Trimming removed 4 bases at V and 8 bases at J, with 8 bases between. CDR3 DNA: TGTGCCAGCAGCTCAACACCCGAAGCTTTCTTT. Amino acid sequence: CASSSTPEAFF.

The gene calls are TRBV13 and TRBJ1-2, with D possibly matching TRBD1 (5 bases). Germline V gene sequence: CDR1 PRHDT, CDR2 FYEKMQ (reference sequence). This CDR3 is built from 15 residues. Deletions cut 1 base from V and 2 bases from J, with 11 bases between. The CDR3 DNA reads TGTGCCAGCAGCTTAGAGGGGCAGGCGAACTATGGCTACACCTTC. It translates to CASSLEGQANYGYTF.

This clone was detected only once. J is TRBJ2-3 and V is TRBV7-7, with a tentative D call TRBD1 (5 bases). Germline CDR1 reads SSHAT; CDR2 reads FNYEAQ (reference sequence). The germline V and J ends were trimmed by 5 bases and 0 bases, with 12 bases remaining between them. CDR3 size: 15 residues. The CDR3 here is CASSKTDSSTDTQYF. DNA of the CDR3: TGTGCCAGCAGCAAAACCGACAGTAGCACAGATACGCAGTATTTT.

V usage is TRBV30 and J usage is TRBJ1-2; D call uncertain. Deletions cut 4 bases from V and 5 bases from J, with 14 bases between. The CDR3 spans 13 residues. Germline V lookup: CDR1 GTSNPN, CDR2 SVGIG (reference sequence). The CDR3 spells CAWNGISPYGYTF. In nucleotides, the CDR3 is TGTGCCTGGAATGGCATCTCCCCTTATGGCTACACCTTC.

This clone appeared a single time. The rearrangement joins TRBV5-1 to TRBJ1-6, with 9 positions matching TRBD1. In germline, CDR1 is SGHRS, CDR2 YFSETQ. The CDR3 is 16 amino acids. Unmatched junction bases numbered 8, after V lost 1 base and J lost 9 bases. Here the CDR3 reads CASSLNVGTGSSPLHF. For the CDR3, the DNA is TGCGCCAGCAGCTTGAACGTCGGGACAGGGAGTTCACCCCTCCACTTT.

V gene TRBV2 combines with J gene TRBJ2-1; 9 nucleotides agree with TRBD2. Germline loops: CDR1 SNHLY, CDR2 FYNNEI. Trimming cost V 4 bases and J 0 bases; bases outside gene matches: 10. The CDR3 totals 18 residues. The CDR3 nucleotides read TGTGCCAGCAGTGCGACTAGCGGACGTGTTAGCTCCTACAATGAGCAGTTCTTC. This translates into CASSATSGRVSSYNEQFF.

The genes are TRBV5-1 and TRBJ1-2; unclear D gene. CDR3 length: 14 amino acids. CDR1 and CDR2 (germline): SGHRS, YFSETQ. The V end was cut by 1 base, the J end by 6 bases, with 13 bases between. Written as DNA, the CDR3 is TGCGCCAGCAGCTTGATGAACTTGAGGGATGGCTACACCTTC. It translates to CASSLMNLRDGYTF.

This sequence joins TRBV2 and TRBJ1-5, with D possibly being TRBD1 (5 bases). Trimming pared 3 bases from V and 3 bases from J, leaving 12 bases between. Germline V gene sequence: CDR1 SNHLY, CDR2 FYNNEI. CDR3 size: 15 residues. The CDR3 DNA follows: TGTGCCAGCAGTGAGGGGCAGCAGATCAATCAGCCCCAGCATTTT. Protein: CASSEGQQINQPQHF.

The CDR3 protein is CASSYSSGFTEAFF. DNA of the CDR3: TGTGCCAGCAGTTACTCGAGCGGTTTCACTGAAGCTTTCTTT. This sequence joins TRBV6-5 and TRBJ1-1; D not certain. CDR3 size: 14 residues. Trimming took 0 bases from V and 4 from J, leaving 9 bases between them. Germline values: CDR1 MNHEY, CDR2 SVGAGI.